The T cell receptor beta chain under discussion was sequenced for a study of vaccination and CD4 T cells after COVID-19. Across the whole study: Convalescent patients had positive nasal swab PCR results for SARS-CoV-2. Disease was mild in roughly nine and severe in one. A CEFX pool, an HIV-1 Nef pool, or else no peptide went into the control cultures. Across the group, participants received two doses of either BNT162b2 or mRNA-1273 vaccine.

For this clonotype: Its target is not known.

The Oncomine TCR Beta short-read assay was applied to DNA of cultured CD4+ T cells. Cultured CD4+ T cells were the source of extracted genomic DNA. MiXCR was run by TCRdb on the PCR reads, yielding one entry per CDR3 protein. This sample has 12,000 or so distinct CDR3 sequences, with approximately 55% found just once. Described treatment: roughly ten-day PBMC culture with coronavirus spike peptide pools or control peptides (ViraFEST assay). CDR1 is SNHLY and CDR2 is FYNNEI in the germline V gene. The CDR3 is made up of 14 amino acids. The V end lost 4 bases, the J end lost 2 bases, and 10 bases lay between the germline ends.

The chain recombines TRBV2 with TRBJ2-3; D gene unclear. The receptor was isolated from a human donor who had recovered from COVID-19. Material for sequencing was CD4+ T cells from blood, cultured in vitro. The CDR3 DNA follows: TGTGCCAGCAGTGCACTCCTGAACACAGATACGCAGTATTTT. It codes for CASSALLNTDTQYF.